This T cell receptor (beta chain) was obtained from a study of blood T cell repertoires in COVID-19. Across the whole study: Whether acute or convalescent, the COVID-19 samples came from the United States, Italy and Spain. T cells, B-cell-depleted T cells, or PBMCs supplied cDNA or gDNA.

CDR3 length: 16 residues. V was shortened by 0 bases and J by 0 bases, with 9 bases between the two germline ends. Germline CDR1 reads SGHTA; CDR2 reads FQGTGA. This clone was picked up one time. Authors' processing steps: Amplifying reference gene primers gave estimates of nucleated cell counts. Using immunoSEQ multiplex PCR, the repertoire was profiled, and TCRdb retains in-frame clones only, with some absent. Clone size and V and J calls were adopted from that table, with D and trimming inferred from the DNA. The sample includes 200,000 or so clones, around 75% seen only once; the top ten take approximately 5.4%.

The sequenced sample consisted of peripheral blood. This chain joins TRBV7-3 and TRBJ1-3; possible D gene TRBD1, 6 bases. This clonotype was obtained from a human donor in a cohort sampled during active COVID-19. Written as DNA, the CDR3 is TGTGCCAGCAGCTTAACGGGGGCAGACTCTGGAAACACCATATATTTT. Residues: CASSLTGADSGNTIYF.